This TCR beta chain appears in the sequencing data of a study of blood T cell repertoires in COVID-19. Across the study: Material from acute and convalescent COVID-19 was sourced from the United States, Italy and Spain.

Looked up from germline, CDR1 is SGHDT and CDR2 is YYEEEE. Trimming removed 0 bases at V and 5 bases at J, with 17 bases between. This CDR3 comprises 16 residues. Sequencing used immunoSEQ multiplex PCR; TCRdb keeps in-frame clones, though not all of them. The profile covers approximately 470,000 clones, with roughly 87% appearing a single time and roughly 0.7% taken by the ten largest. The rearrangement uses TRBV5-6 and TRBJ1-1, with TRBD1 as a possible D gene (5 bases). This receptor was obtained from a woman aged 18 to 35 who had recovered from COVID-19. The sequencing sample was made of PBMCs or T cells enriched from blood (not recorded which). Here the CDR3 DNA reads TGTGCCAGCAGCTTGGAGGTTGGAGGGAGGGGAACTGAAGCTTTCTTT. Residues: CASSLEVGGRGTEAFF.